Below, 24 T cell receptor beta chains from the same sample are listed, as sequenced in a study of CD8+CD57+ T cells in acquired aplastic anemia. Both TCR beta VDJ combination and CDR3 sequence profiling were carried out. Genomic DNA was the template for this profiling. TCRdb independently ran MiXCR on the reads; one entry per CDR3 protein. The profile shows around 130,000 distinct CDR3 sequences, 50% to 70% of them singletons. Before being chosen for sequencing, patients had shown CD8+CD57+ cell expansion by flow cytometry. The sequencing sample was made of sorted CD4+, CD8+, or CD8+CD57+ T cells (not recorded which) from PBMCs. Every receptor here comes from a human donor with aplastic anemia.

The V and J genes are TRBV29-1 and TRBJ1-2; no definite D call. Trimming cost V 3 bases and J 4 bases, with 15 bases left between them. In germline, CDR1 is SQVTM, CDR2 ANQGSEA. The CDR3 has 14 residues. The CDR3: CSVDPNPESYGYTF. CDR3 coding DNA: TGCAGCGTTGACCCCAATCCGGAAAGCTATGGCTACACCTTC.

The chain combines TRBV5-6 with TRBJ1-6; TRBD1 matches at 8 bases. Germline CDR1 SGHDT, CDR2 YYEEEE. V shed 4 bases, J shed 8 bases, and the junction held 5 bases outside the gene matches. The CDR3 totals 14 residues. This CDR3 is CASSQGQGDSPLHF. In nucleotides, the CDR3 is TGTGCCAGCAGCCAAGGACAGGGAGATTCACCCCTCCACTTT.

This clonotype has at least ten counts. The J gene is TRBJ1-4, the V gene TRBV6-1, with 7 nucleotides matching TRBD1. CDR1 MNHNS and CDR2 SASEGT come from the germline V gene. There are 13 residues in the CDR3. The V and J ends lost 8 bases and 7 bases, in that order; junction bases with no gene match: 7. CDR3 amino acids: CASAEGAGEKLFF. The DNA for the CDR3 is TGTGCCAGCGCGGAGGGGGCAGGTGAAAAACTGTTTTTT.

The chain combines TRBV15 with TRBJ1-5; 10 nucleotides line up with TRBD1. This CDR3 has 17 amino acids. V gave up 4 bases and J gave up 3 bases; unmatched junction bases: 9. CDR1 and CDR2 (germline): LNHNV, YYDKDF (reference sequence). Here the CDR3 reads CATSNHRDRGTNQPQHF. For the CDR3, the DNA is TGTGCCACCAGCAACCATAGGGACAGGGGTACCAATCAGCCCCAGCATTTT.

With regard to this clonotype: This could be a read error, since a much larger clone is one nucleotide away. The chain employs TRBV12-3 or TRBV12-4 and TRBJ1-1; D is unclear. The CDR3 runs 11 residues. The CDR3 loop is CTSSPGPGAFF. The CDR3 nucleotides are TGTACCAGCAGTCCCGGACCGGGGGCTTTCTTT.

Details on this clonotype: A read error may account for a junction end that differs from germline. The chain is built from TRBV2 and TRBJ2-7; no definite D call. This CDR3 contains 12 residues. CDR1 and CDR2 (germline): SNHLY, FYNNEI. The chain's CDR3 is CAGRREDYEQYF. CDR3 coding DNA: TGTGCCGGCAGAAGAGAGGACTACGAGCAGTACTTC.

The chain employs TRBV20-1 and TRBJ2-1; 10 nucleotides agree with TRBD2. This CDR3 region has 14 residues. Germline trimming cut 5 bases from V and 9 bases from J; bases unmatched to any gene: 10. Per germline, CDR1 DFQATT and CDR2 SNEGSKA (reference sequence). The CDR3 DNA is TGCAGTGCTGGGACAAGCGGGGGGGTAAGTGAGCAGTTCTTC. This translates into CSAGTSGGVSEQFF.

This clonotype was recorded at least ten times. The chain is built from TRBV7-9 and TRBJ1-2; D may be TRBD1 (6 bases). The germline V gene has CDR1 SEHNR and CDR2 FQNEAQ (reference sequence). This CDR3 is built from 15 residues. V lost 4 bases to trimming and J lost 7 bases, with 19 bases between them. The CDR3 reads CASSSVMGGLSGYTF. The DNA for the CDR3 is TGTGCCAGCAGCTCCGTGATGGGGGGCTTGTCTGGCTACACCTTC.

CDR3: CASSRQATQLGGANVLTF. Here the CDR3 DNA reads TGTGCCAGCAGTCGACAGGCTACACAATTAGGTGGGGCCAACGTCCTGACTTTC. The gene calls are TRBV6-1 and TRBJ2-6; possibly TRBD1 for D (6 bases). The V and J ends lost 5 bases and 3 bases respectively, with 20 bases between them. The CDR3 is 18 residues long. Germline CDR1 is MNHNS and CDR2 is SASEGT.

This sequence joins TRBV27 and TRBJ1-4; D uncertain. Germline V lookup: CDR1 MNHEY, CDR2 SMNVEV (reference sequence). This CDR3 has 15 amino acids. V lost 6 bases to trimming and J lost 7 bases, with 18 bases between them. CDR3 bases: TGTGCCAGCAGCTCATACCGGGCCCTCGGTGAAAAACTGTTTTTT. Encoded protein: CASSSYRALGEKLFF.

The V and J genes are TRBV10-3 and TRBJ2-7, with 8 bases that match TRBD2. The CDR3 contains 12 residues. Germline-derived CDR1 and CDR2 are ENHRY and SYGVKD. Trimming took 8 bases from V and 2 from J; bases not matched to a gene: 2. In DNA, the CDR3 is TGTGCCATCGGGCGGGGGGCCTACGAGCAGTACTTC. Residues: CAIGRGAYEQYF.

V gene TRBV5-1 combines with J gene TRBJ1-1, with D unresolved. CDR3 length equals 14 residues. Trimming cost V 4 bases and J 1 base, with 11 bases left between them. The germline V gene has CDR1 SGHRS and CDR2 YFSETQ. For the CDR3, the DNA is TGCGCCAGCAGCCCGCTATTGTCGAACACTGAAGCTTTCTTT. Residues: CASSPLLSNTEAFF.

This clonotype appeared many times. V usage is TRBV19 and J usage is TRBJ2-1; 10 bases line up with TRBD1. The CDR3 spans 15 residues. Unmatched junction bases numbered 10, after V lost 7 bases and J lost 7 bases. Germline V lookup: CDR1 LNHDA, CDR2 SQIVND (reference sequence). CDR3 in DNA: TGTGCCAGTATTCCAGACAGGGGGCTTATGAATGAGCAGTTCTTC. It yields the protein CASIPDRGLMNEQFF.

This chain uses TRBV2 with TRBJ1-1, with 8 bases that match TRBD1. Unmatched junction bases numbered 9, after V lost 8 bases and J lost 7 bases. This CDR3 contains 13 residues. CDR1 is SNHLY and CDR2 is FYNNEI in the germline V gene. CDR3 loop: CASAWDRRIEAFF. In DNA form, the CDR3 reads TGTGCCAGCGCCTGGGACAGGAGGATTGAAGCTTTCTTT.

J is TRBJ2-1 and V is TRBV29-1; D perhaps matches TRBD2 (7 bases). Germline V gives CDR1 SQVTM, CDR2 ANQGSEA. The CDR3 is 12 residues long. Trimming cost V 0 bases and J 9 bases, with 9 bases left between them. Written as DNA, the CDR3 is TGCAGCGTTGAAGATCGGGGGGCTGAGCAGTTCTTC. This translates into CSVEDRGAEQFF.

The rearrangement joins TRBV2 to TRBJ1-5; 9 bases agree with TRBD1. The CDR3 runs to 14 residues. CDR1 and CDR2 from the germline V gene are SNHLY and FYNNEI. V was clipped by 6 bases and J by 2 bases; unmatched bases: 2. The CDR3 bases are TGTGCCAGCAGACGGACAGGGGGCAATCAGCCCCAGCATTTT. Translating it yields CASRRTGGNQPQHF. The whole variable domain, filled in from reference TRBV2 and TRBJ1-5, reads EPEVTQTPSHQVTQMGQEVILRCVPISNHLYFYWYRQILGQKVEFLVSFYNNEISEKSEIFDDQFSVERPDGSNFTLKIRSTKLEDSAMYFCASRRTGGNQPQHFGDGTRLSIL.

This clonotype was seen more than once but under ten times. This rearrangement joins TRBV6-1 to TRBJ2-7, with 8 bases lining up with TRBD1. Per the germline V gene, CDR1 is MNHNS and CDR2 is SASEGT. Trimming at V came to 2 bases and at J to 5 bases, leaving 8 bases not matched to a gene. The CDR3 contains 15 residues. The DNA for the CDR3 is TGTGCCAGCAGTGAATGGGGGCAGGGGGCGGACGAGCAGTACTTC. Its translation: CASSEWGQGADEQYF.

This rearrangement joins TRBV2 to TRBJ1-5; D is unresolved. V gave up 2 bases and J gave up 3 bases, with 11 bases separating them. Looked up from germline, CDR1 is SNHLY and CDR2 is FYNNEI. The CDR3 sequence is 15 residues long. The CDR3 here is CASSESMLPNQPQHF. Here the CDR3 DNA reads TGTGCCAGCAGTGAATCGATGCTTCCCAATCAGCCCCAGCATTTT.

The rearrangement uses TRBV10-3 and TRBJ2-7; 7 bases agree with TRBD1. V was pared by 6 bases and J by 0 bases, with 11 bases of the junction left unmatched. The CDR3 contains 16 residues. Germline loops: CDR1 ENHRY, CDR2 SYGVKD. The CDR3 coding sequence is TGTGCCATCAGCAATGCAGGGACAGCTCCCTCCTACGAGCAGTACTTC. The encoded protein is CAISNAGTAPSYEQYF.

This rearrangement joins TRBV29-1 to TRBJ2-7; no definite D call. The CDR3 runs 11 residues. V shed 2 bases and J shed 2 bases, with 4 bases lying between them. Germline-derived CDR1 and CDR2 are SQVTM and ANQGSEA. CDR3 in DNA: TGCAGCGTTGAACATACCTACGAGCAGTACTTC. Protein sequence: CSVEHTYEQYF.

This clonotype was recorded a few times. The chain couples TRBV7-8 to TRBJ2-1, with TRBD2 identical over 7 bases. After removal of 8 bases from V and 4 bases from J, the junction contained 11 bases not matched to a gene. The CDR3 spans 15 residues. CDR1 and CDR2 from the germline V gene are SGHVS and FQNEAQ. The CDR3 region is CASDQPGGRYNEQFF. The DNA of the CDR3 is TGTGCCAGCGACCAACCGGGAGGAAGGTACAATGAGCAGTTCTTC.

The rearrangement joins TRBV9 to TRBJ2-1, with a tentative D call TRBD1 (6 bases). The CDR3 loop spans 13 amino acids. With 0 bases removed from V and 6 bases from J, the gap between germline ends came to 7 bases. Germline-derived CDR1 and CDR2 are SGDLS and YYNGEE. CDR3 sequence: CASSVDRANEQFF. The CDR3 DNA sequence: TGTGCCAGCAGCGTAGACAGGGCCAATGAGCAGTTCTTC.

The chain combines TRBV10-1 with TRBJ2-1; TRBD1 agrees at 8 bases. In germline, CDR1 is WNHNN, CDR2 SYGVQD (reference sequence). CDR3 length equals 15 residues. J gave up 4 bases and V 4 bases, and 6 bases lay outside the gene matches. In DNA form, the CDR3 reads TGCGCCAGCAGTGCAGGGGGCTCCCTTTACAATGAGCAGTTCTTC. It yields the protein CASSAGGSLYNEQFF.

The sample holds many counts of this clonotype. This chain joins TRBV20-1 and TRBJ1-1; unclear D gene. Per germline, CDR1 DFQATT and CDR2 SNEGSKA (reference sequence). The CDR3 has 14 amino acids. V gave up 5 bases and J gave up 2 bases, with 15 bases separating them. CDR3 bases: TGCAGTGCTTCCCCCGCGGCATTCAACACTGAAGCTTTCTTT. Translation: CSASPAAFNTEAFF.